The following is a T cell receptor beta chain sequence with its context. The sample comes from a study of shared clonotypes between healthy human individuals. Using immunoSEQ multiplex PCR, the repertoire was profiled, and TCRdb retains in-frame clones only, with some absent. The sample yields 2 million to 2.5 million clones, around 90% seen once. With 4 bases clipped from V and 5 bases from J, the junction kept 15 bases outside the gene matches. The germline V gene has CDR1 SGHRS and CDR2 YFSETQ. This CDR3 contains 17 residues. This clonotype was obtained from a man aged 18-30 years in good health. Some clones in this sample may be carry-over from other donors' samples. Sequenced: naive CD4+ T cells from PBMCs. The sample's subset: CD45RA+ positively selected. This rearrangement joins TRBV5-1 to TRBJ2-1; 7 bases are shared with TRBD1. CDR3 sequence (DNA): TGCGCCAGCAGCCTACCTTACAGGGGTCGGCGAGACAATGAGCAGTTCTTC. Its protein is CASSLPYRGRRDNEQFF.